The next 24 T cell receptor beta chains were all read from a single sample in a study of cytomegalovirus exposure and HLA in healthy donors. Researchers ran the PCR with 60 Vbeta and 13 Jbeta primers. The repertoire was sequenced with immunoSEQ multiplex PCR; TCRdb's copy has only in-frame clones and lacks some. This repertoire shows around 230,000 clones, roughly 87% found once; its top ten account for 6%. The material sequenced was PBMCs. The receptors shown here come from a man aged 35 to 55 in good health and CMV-seropositive.

This clone was counted only a few times. CDR3 amino acids: CAIRATGNTEAFF. The CDR3 region has the DNA TGTGCCATCAGGGCTACAGGGAACACTGAAGCTTTCTTT. The V gene is TRBV10-3, the J gene TRBJ1-1; D is possibly TRBD1 (5 bases). V was cut by 6 bases and J by 1 base, with 9 bases left in between. CDR1 is ENHRY, CDR2 SYGVKD, per germline. This CDR3 has 13 amino acids.

The rearrangement joins TRBV27 to TRBJ2-7, with 8 bases matching TRBD2. In germline, CDR1 is MNHEY, CDR2 SMNVEV (reference sequence). The CDR3 has 14 amino acids. V lost 3 bases and J lost 7; bases outside the gene matches: 8. CDR3 DNA sequence: TGTGCCAGCAGTTTCGGGGGGGCATCGGGGGAGCAGTACGTC. Residues: CASSFGGASGEQYV.

This clone was seen just once. The genes are TRBV7-2 and TRBJ2-1; D is perhaps TRBD2 (5 bases). The length of the CDR3 is 14 residues. The germline V and J ends were trimmed by 8 bases and 8 bases, with 19 bases remaining between them. Looked up from germline, CDR1 is SGHTA and CDR2 is FQGNSA. CDR3 protein: CASGRAGGSHEQFF. CDR3 nucleotide sequence: TGTGCCAGCGGGCGGGCAGGAGGTAGCCATGAGCAGTTCTTC.

The chain combines TRBV18 with TRBJ1-5; D may be TRBD1 (5 bases). V lost 3 bases to trimming and J lost 4 bases, with 10 bases between them. This CDR3 has 14 residues. Germline V gene lookup returns CDR1 KGHSH and CDR2 LQKENI. The CDR3, as DNA: TGTGCCAGCTCACCCCAGACAGCTAATCAGCCCCAGCATTTT. Residues: CASSPQTANQPQHF.

The CDR3 nucleotides are TGTGCCAGCAGCTTGAGGGACAGGTACTCCTACGAGCAGTACGTC. This codes for CASSLRDRYSYEQYV. The V gene is TRBV5-6, the J gene TRBJ2-7, with 8 positions matching TRBD1. The V gene end was trimmed by 1 base and the J gene end by 0 bases; junction bases not matched to a gene: 3. CDR1 is SGHDT and CDR2 is YYEEEE in the germline V gene. This CDR3 spans 15 amino acids.

The chain couples TRBV14 to TRBJ2-1; D might be TRBD1 (5 bases). The CDR3 runs to 13 residues. V was cut by 6 bases and J by 3 bases, with 9 bases left in between. Germline loops: CDR1 SGHDN, CDR2 FVKESK. CDR3 nucleotide sequence: TGTGCCAGCAGGGAAACAGGCTACAATGAGCAGTTCTTC. This sequence encodes CASRETGYNEQFF.

The chain links TRBV5-1 to TRBJ2-3; D is unresolved. This CDR3 contains 14 residues. CDR1 is SGHRS and CDR2 is YFSETQ in the germline V gene. With 0 bases removed from V and 2 bases from J, the gap between germline ends came to 7 bases. For the CDR3, the DNA is TGCGCCAGCAGCTTGGCACGACTCACAGATACGCAGTATTTT. It specifies CASSLARLTDTQYF.

V and J are TRBV5-1 and TRBJ2-3; 10 bases agree with TRBD2. Germline V CDR1 and CDR2: SGHRS, YFSETQ. Losses at the gene ends were 4 bases for V and 2 bases for J; bases not matched to a gene: 10. This CDR3 is 17 amino acids long. CDR3 coding DNA: TGCGCCAGCAGCGAAGCCTCCGGGACTAGCGTCACAGATACGCAGTATTTT. Its translation: CASSEASGTSVTDTQYF.

The V call is TRBV29-1, the J call TRBJ1-2; 7 bases align to TRBD1. This CDR3 is built from 13 residues. From germline, CDR1 is SQVTM and CDR2 ANQGSEA. Germline trimming cut 5 bases from V and 8 bases from J; bases unmatched to any gene: 11. The CDR3 sequence is CSVRDSLTGGYTF. CDR3 nucleotides: TGCAGCGTTCGGGACAGCTTGACAGGCGGCTACACCTTC.

This clone is a singleton in its sample. The rearrangement uses TRBV6-5 and TRBJ2-5; 7 positions match TRBD2. The DNA end favors TRBJ2-7, so the J call may be wrong. Germline CDR1 and CDR2: MNHEY and SVGAGI. This CDR3 spans 15 amino acids. The CDR3 coding sequence is TGTGCCAGCAGTCCCGACCGGGGGGTGGTTTACGAGCAGTACTTC. It codes for CASSPDRGVVYEQYF.

This chain joins TRBV7-3 and TRBJ2-5, with no clear D. This CDR3 spans 13 amino acids. V was clipped by 5 bases and J by 2 bases, with 9 bases between them. Germline CDR1 SGHTA, CDR2 FQGTGA. The CDR3 DNA reads as TGTGCCAGCAGCCGGGTGATTCAAGAGACCCAGTACTTC. This gives the protein CASSRVIQETQYF.

The V gene is TRBV27, the J gene TRBJ2-1; D ambiguous. This CDR3 is built from 15 residues. CDR1 and CDR2 from the germline V gene are MNHEY and SMNVEV (reference sequence). Trimming took 6 bases from V and 0 from J, leaving 12 bases between them. CDR3 region: CASRELQSSYNEQFF. Written as DNA, the CDR3 is TGTGCCAGCAGGGAGCTGCAGAGCTCCTACAATGAGCAGTTCTTC.

The rearrangement joins TRBV9 to TRBJ2-7; TRBD1 aligns across 9 bases. This CDR3 is built from 15 residues. V was clipped by 2 bases and J by 2 bases; unmatched bases: 5. Looked up from germline, CDR1 is SGDLS and CDR2 is YYNGEE. The CDR3 sequence: CASSVEQGATYEQYF. In nucleotides, the CDR3 is TGTGCCAGCAGCGTTGAACAGGGGGCGACCTACGAGCAGTACTTC.

The rearrangement joins TRBV4-1 to TRBJ2-1, with a tentative D call TRBD2 (6 bases). Deletions cut 0 bases from V and 8 bases from J, with 11 bases between. This CDR3 region has 14 residues. Looked up from germline, CDR1 is MGHRA and CDR2 is YSYEKL. The CDR3 sequence is CASSQDSEGDEQFF. CDR3 nucleotide sequence: TGCGCCAGCAGCCAAGATTCGGAGGGTGATGAGCAGTTCTTC.

The chain links TRBV30 to TRBJ2-1; tentatively, D is TRBD2 (6 bases). Trimming stripped 3 bases from V and 1 base from J, with 13 bases between. The CDR3 is 15 amino acids. The V gene's germline CDR1 is GTSNPN and CDR2 SVGIG (reference sequence). Here the CDR3 DNA reads TGTGCCTGGAGGACATTGGGGGGATCCTACAATGAGCAGTTCTTC. Encoded protein: CAWRTLGGSYNEQFF.

This clone was counted a single time. The chain is built from TRBV5-1 and TRBJ1-1; weak D call: TRBD1 (5 bases). V was clipped by 2 bases and J by 1 base, with 12 bases between them. This CDR3 comprises 15 residues. Germline V gives CDR1 SGHRS, CDR2 YFSETQ. CDR3 amino acids: CASSLSTAANTEAFF. In DNA, the CDR3 is TGCGCCAGCAGCTTATCGACAGCCGCGAACACTGAAGCTTTCTTT.

The chain combines TRBV5-1 with TRBJ2-7, with D perhaps TRBD2 (5 bases). The CDR3 consists of 14 residues. Trimming took off 2 bases at V and 7 bases at J, with 16 bases between the two ends. Germline CDR1 reads SGHRS; CDR2 reads YFSETQ. In DNA, the CDR3 is TGCGCCAGCAGCTTAAGCGGCACCACGGGGGAGCAGTACTTC. Protein product: CASSLSGTTGEQYF.

This clone was counted once. V usage is TRBV6-1 and J usage is TRBJ2-7, with 8 bases matching TRBD1. Germline CDR1 is MNHNS and CDR2 is SASEGT. There are 13 residues in the CDR3. Trimming cost V 6 bases and J 4 bases; bases outside gene matches: 5. This CDR3 is CASSGQGVYEQYV. The CDR3 coding sequence is TGTGCCAGCAGCGGACAGGGTGTATACGAGCAGTACGTC.

The table lists this clone with a few counts. This rearrangement joins TRBV7-8 to TRBJ2-7; a weak D match, TRBD2 (5 bases). This CDR3 spans 11 amino acids. Germline values: CDR1 SGHVS, CDR2 FQNEAQ. Trimming stripped 5 bases from V and 5 bases from J, with 7 bases between. The CDR3 DNA reads as TGTGCCAGCAGCAACGGGGACGAGCAGTACTTC. Translation: CASSNGDEQYF.

A single count supports this clone. The J gene is TRBJ2-1, the V gene TRBV2, with 7 bases matching TRBD2. CDR1 is SNHLY, CDR2 FYNNEI, per germline. The CDR3 runs to 15 residues. V shed 7 bases and J 8 bases; nucleotides not matched to a gene: 14. CDR3: CASTEEGGSYYEQFF. CDR3 DNA sequence: TGTGCCAGCACCGAAGAGGGCGGGAGTTACTATGAGCAGTTCTTC.

The rearrangement uses TRBV19 and TRBJ2-4, with 7 bases aligning to TRBD1. Germline values: CDR1 LNHDA, CDR2 SQIVND (reference sequence). There are 14 residues in the CDR3. V lost 6 bases to trimming and J lost 3 bases; unmatched junction nucleotides: 5. CDR3: CASSDRAGKNIQYF. The CDR3 bases are TGTGCCAGTAGCGACAGGGCCGGCAAAAACATTCAGTACTTC.

There are a few counts of this clone. This chain's CDR3 is CASRASEAGNTIYF. For the CDR3, the DNA is TGTGCCAGCAGGGCATCTGAGGCTGGAAACACCATATATTTT. The chain links TRBV9 to TRBJ1-3; no firm D call. Trimming removed 5 bases at V and 2 bases at J, with 11 bases between. The CDR3 runs 14 residues. The germline V gene has CDR1 SGDLS and CDR2 YYNGEE.

This chain joins TRBV6-5 and TRBJ2-5, with 13 bases matching TRBD2. Germline lookup yields CDR1 MNHEY and CDR2 SVGAGI. The CDR3 length is 15 residues. Trimming cost V 4 bases and J 4 bases; bases outside gene matches: 3. This chain's CDR3 is CASSSGLAGLETQYF. The CDR3 DNA reads TGTGCCAGCAGTTCGGGACTAGCGGGATTAGAGACCCAGTACTTC.

This clone was counted once. The CDR3 DNA follows: TGTTTATCAGGGTCAGTCCCCACTGAAGCTTTCTTT. Amino acids: CLSGSVPTEAFF. The genes are TRBV21-1 and TRBJ1-1; the table names TRBD1, a call not compared with the DNA. TRBV21-1 is a pseudogene. The CDR3 has 12 residues.